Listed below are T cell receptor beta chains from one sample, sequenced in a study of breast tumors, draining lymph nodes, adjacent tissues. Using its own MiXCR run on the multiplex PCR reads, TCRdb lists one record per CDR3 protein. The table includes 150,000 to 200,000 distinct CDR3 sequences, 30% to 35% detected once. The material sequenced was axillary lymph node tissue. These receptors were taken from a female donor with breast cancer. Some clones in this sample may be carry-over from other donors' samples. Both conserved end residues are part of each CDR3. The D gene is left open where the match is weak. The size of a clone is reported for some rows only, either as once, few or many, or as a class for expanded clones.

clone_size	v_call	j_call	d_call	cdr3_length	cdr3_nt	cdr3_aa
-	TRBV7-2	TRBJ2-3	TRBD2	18	TGTGCCAGCTCACTACCGGGACTAGCGGGAGTATTCACAGATACGCAGTATTTT	CASSLPGLAGVFTDTQYF
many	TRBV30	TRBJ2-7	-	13	TGTGCCTCGCTCGACTTCAGATCCTACGAGCAGTACTTC	CASLDFRSYEQYF
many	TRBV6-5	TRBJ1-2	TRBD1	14	TGTGCCAGCAGCCCCACAGGGGAGGTAGGAGGCTACACCTTC	CASSPTGEVGGYTF
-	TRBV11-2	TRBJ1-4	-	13	TGTGCCAGCAGCTTACGAGTGGATGAAAAACTGTTTTTT	CASSLRVDEKLFF
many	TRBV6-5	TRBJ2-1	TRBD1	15	TGTGCCAGCAGTCTACAGGGGGGAACTTCCAATGAGCAGTTCTTC	CASSLQGGTSNEQFF
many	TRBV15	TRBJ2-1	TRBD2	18	TGTGCCACCAGCAGAGACCTGCGGGGACTAGCGGGACTCAATGAGCAGTTCTTC	CATSRDLRGLAGLNEQFF
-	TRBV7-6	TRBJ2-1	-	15	TGTGCCAGCAGCTCAGGGCAGGGAAAAAACAATGAGCAGCCCTTC	CASSSGQGKNNEQPF
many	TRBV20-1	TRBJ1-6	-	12	TGCAGTGCTAGAGACGGAACTTCACCCCTCCACTTT	CSARDGTSPLHF
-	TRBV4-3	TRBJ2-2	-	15	TGCGCCAGCAGCCAAGCGGCGGGCGACACCGGGGAGCTGTTTTTT	CASSQAAGDTGELFF
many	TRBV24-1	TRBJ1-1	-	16	TGTGCCACCAGTGATCACCGGGGAAACGGGTATACTGAAGCTTTCTTT	CATSDHRGNGYTEAFF
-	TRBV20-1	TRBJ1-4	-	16	TGCAGTGCTAGCCCTGGACTAGGAGGTGGAGGTGAAAAACTGTTTTTT	CSASPGLGGGGEKLFF
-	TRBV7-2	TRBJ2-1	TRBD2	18	TGTGCCAGCAGCCACGGGACTAGCGGGAGGTGGGGTTACAATGAGCAGTTCTTC	CASSHGTSGRWGYNEQFF
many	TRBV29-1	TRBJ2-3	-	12	TGCAGCGTTGAGGTTTCCGGAGATACGCAGTATTTT	CSVEVSGDTQYF
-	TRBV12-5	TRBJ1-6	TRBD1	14	TGTGCTAGTGGTTTAGGGACAGGCTCATCACCCCTCCACTTT	CASGLGTGSSPLHF
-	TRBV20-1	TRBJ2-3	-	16	TGCAGTGCTGGGGGGGACAATTTGATTAGCACAGATACGCAGTATTTT	CSAGGDNLISTDTQYF
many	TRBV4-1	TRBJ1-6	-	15	TGCGCCAGCAGCCAAGACTGGGACATGGCTTCACCCCTCCACTTT	CASSQDWDMASPLHF
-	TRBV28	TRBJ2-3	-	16	TGTGCCAGCAGTTTGCCAGGAGGGGGGGAAACAGATACGCAGTATTTT	CASSLPGGGETDTQYF
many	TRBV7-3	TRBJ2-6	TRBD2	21	TGTGCCAGCAGCTTAACAAGCGGACTAGCGGGGGGAATCTCTGGGGCCAACGTCCTGACTTTC	CASSLTSGLAGGISGANVLTF
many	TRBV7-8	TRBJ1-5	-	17	TGTGCCAGCAGCTTAGTTGTCTGGGCTGATAGCAACCAGCCCCAGCATTTT	CASSLVVWADSNQPQHF
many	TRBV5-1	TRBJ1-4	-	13	TGCGCCAGCAGCTGGGGGGCAGCTTCGGGACTGTTTTTT	CASSWGAASGLFF
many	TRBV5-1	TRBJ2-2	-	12	TGCGCCAGCAGCTTAGTACCCGGGGAGCTGTTTTTT	CASSLVPGELFF
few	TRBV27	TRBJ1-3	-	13	TGTGCCAGCAGGTCGGCGGGTGGAAACACCATATATTTT	CASRSAGGNTIYF
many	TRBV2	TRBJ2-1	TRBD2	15	TGTGCCAGCAGTGAAGTACTAGCGGGAGCAAATGAGCAGTTCTTC	CASSEVLAGANEQFF
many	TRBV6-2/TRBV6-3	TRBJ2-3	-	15	TGTGCCAGCAGTTCGCAATTGGGTGGAACAGATACGCAGTATTTT	CASSSQLGGTDTQYF
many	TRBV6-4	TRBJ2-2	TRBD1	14	TGTGCCAGCAGTCCACAGGGGGCGGCCGGGGAGCTGTTTTTT	CASSPQGAAGELFF
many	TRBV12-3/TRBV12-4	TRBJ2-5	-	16	TGTGCCAGCAGCCCCAGAGGAGGGCCACGAGGGGAGACCCAGTACTTC	CASSPRGGPRGETQYF
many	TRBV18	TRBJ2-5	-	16	TGTGCCAGCTCACCACGGAGGACAAGGGGGGAAGAGACCCAGTACTTC	CASSPRRTRGEETQYF
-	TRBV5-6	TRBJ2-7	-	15	TGTGCCAGCAGCTTGAAGGGACCGGGGGCCGACGAGCAGTACTTC	CASSLKGPGADEQYF
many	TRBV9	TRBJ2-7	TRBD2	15	TGTGCCAGCAGCGTAGACGGGAGGACCTCCTACGAGCAGTACTTC	CASSVDGRTSYEQYF
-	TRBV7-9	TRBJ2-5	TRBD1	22	TGTGCCAGCAGCCCGACAGGGTTCGGCTATGGCTACACCCGGACCATCCAAGATACCCAGTACTTC	CASSPTGFGYGYTRTIQDTQYF
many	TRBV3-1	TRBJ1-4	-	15	TGTGCCAGCAGCCGGGACAAGGGAATCGATGAAAAACTGTTTTTT	CASSRDKGIDEKLFF
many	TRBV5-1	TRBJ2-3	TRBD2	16	TGCGCCAGCAGCGCGACTAGCGGGAGGGCCGGGGATACGCAGTATTTT	CASSATSGRAGDTQYF
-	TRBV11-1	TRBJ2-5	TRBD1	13	TGTGCCAGCAGCCTAGGGGGCCAAGAGGCCCAGTACTTC	CASSLGGQEAQYF
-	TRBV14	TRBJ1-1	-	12	TGTGCCAGCAGCCAGGTGGGACGGGGAGCTTTCTTT	CASSQVGRGAFF
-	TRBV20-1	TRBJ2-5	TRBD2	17	TGCAGTGCTAGAGATCCGGGGACTAGCGGGACCCAAGAGACCCAGTACTTC	CSARDPGTSGTQETQYF
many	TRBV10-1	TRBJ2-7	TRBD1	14	TGCGCCAGCAGTGAAACAGGGACAGAGTACGAGCAGTACTTC	CASSETGTEYEQYF
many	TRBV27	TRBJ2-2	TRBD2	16	TGTGCCAGCAGTTCCCAGCGGGAGGGGAGCACCGGGGAGCTGTTTTTT	CASSSQREGSTGELFF
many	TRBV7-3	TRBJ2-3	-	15	TGTGCCAGCAGCTTAAGTGGGGGGCTTGGAGATACGCAGTATTTT	CASSLSGGLGDTQYF
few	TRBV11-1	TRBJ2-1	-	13	TGTGCCAGCAGCTTGGAATGGGGGACTGAGCAGTTCTTC	CASSLEWGTEQFF
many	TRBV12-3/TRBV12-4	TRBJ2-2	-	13	TGTGCCAGCAGGAAAGACTCCCCCGGGGAGCTGTTTTTT	CASRKDSPGELFF
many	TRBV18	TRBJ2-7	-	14	TGTGCCAGCTCACCTCAACAGGGATCAGACGAGCAGTACTTC	CASSPQQGSDEQYF
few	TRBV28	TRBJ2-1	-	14	TGTGCCAGCAGTTTCATGGGGGCGCGGAATGAGCAGTTCTTC	CASSFMGARNEQFF
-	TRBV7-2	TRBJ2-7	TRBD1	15	TGTGCCAGCGGCTTAGACAGGGCGTTCTCCTACGAGCAGTACTTC	CASGLDRAFSYEQYF
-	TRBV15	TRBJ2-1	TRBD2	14	TGTGCCTCCAGCAGGGACCCTAGCGGGAGTGAGCAGTTCTTC	CASSRDPSGSEQFF
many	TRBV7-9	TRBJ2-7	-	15	TGTGCCAGCAGCTTGGACGGACAGCCACACTACGAGCAGTACTTC	CASSLDGQPHYEQYF
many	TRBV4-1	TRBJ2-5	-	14	TGCGCCAGCAGCCAGGGGACCTTGGCGGGGACCCAGTACTTC	CASSQGTLAGTQYF
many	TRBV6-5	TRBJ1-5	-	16	TGTGCCAGCAGCCCCTCCATCTGGCAAAACAATCAGCCCCAGCATTTT	CASSPSIWQNNQPQHF
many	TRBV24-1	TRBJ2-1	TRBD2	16	TGTGCCACCAGTACTCATCGGACTAGCGGATACAATGAGCAGTTCTTC	CATSTHRTSGYNEQFF
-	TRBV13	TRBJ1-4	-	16	TGTGCCAGCAGCTTGAGGTCAGGGGCAACTAATGAAAAACTGTTTTTT	CASSLRSGATNEKLFF
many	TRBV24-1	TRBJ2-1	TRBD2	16	TGTGCCACCAGTGCCCTTCGCGGGAGCGGCTACAATGAGCAGTTCTTC	CATSALRGSGYNEQFF
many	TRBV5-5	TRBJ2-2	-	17	TGTGCCAGCAGCTCTCCTGCCCTTTTGGCTGGCACCGGGGAGCTGTTTTTT	CASSSPALLAGTGELFF
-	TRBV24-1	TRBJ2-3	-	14	TGTGCCACCAGTGATTTGCAAGTGACAGATACGCAGTATTTT	CATSDLQVTDTQYF
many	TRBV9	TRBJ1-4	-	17	TGTGCCAGCAGCGTAGCTTGGGGGGGAACGGCTAATGAAAAACTGTTTTTT	CASSVAWGGTANEKLFF
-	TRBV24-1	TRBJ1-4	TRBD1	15	TGTGCCACCAGTGACACAGGGGAGGGTGGTGAAAAACTGTTTTTT	CATSDTGEGGEKLFF
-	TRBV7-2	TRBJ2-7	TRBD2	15	TGTGCCAGCACCCACGGGGGAGGGGTCCCCTACGAGCAGTACTTC	CASTHGGGVPYEQYF
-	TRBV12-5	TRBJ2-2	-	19	TGTGCTAGTGGTTTGCCCTCCCTTGAGGGCAGTAAGAACACTGGGGAGCTGTTTTTT	CASGLPSLEGSKNTGELFF
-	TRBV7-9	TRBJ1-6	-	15	TGTGCCAGCAGCTTAGGCAGGGGTGGAAATTCACCCCTCCACTTT	CASSLGRGGNSPLHF
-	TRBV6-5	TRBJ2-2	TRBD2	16	TGTGCCAGCAGTTCCTCCAGGACTAGCGGGCACAATGAGCAGTTTTTT	CASSSSRTSGHNEQFF
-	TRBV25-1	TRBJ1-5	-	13	TGTGCCAGCAGAGTACCAGGCGGGGACACTCAGCATTTT	CASRVPGGDTQHF
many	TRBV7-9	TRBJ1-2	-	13	TGTGCCAGCAGCTTAGGGACAGCCTATGGCTACACCTTC	CASSLGTAYGYTF